This TCR beta chain was identified during a study of spatial heterogeneity in lung cancer. This clonotype was detected ten times or more. Its target is unknown. V was pared by 2 bases and J by 4 bases, with 7 bases of the junction left unmatched. The CDR3 is 16 amino acids. Germline lookup yields CDR1 MDHEN and CDR2 SYDVKM. The study, taken as a whole, reports: Within tumors, counts of expanded alpha and beta TCRs tracked tumor mutation counts.

TCRdb analysed the 5' RACE reads with MiXCR anew, one entry per CDR3 protein. The table includes 17,000 or so distinct CDR3 sequences, 6.2% detected once. Time point indicated: sample taken at primary tumor resection. V is TRBV28 and J is TRBJ2-5, with TRBD2 matching 10 bases. This sample comprised lung tumor tissue, obtained at surgery. The TCR comes from a male donor with early-stage non-small cell lung cancer. The CDR3 protein is CASSLGASGRGETQYF. In DNA form, the CDR3 reads TGTGCCAGCAGTTTAGGGGCTAGCGGGAGAGGAGAGACCCAGTACTTC.